A selection of T cell receptor beta chains follows, all from one sample in a study of response to subunit inactivated influenza vaccine. One entry per CDR3 protein results from TCRdb running MiXCR on the RT-PCR reads. The sample consists of around 540,000 distinct CDR3 sequences, around 11% of them appearing once. The sequenced sample was PBMCs from blood, obtained on the day of vaccination. The receptors stem from a man aged 50 to 60 who received an inactivated influenza vaccine. CDR3s include the opening cysteine and the closing phenylalanine or tryptophan. A D gene is named only where the DNA matches it firmly. Size is omitted from some rows. Given values are once, few, many or a class for expanded clones.

J gene: TRBJ1-5
clone size: .
V gene: TRBV12-3/TRBV12-4
D gene: .
CDR3 DNA: TGTGCCAGCAGTTTAGGTGTCAACAATCAGCCCCAGCATTTT
CDR3 protein: CASSLGVNNQPQHF

J gene: TRBJ1-1
clone size: .
V gene: TRBV29-1
D gene: TRBD1
CDR3 DNA: TGCAGCGTTGCCCCACAGGGGGAAACTGAAGCTTTCTTT
CDR3 protein: CSVAPQGETEAFF

J gene: TRBJ1-3
clone size: few
V gene: TRBV27
D gene: TRBD1
CDR3 DNA: TGTGCCAGCAGAAGGACAGGAGCATTAAACACCATATATTTT
CDR3 protein: CASRRTGALNTIYF

J gene: TRBJ2-2
clone size: .
V gene: TRBV5-1
D gene: TRBD2
CDR3 DNA: TGCGCCAGCAGCTTCGAGCGGGGGCCCCTCACCGGGGAGCTGTTTTTT
CDR3 protein: CASSFERGPLTGELFF

J gene: TRBJ2-2
clone size: .
V gene: TRBV12-3/TRBV12-4
D gene: TRBD2
CDR3 DNA: TGTGCCAGCAGTCTAGCGGGAGAAGGGTCCGGGGAGCTGTTTTTT
CDR3 protein: CASSLAGEGSGELFF

J gene: TRBJ1-6
clone size: .
V gene: TRBV28
D gene: .
CDR3 DNA: TGTGCCAGCAGTTTGAGTCAGGGTAATTCACCCCTCCACTTT
CDR3 protein: CASSLSQGNSPLHF

J gene: TRBJ2-3
clone size: .
V gene: TRBV5-1
D gene: TRBD2
CDR3 DNA: TGCGCCAGCAGCTCTAGCGGGACTACCGGAGATACGCAGTATTTT
CDR3 protein: CASSSSGTTGDTQYF

J gene: TRBJ2-4
clone size: .
V gene: TRBV4-1
D gene: TRBD1
CDR3 DNA: TGCGCCAGCAGCCATCCCGGGACAGGAGAGGCCGATCAGTACTTC
CDR3 protein: CASSHPGTGEADQYF

J gene: TRBJ2-7
clone size: few
V gene: TRBV28
D gene: .
CDR3 DNA: TGTGCCAGCAGTTTTTGGTACGAGCAGTACTTC
CDR3 protein: CASSFWYEQYF

J gene: TRBJ2-2
clone size: many
V gene: TRBV5-6
D gene: TRBD1
CDR3 DNA: TGTGCCAGCAGCCTGGGGACAGCCACCGGGGAGCTGTTTTTT
CDR3 protein: CASSLGTATGELFF

J gene: TRBJ1-1
clone size: few
V gene: TRBV29-1
D gene: .
CDR3 DNA: TGCAGCGTCGAGGGGCAGTTGAACACTGAAGCTTTCTTT
CDR3 protein: CSVEGQLNTEAFF

J gene: TRBJ2-3
clone size: few
V gene: TRBV25-1
D gene: .
CDR3 DNA: TGTGCCAGCAGTGAGCCGGGACAAGGAGATACGCAGTATTTT
CDR3 protein: CASSEPGQGDTQYF

J gene: TRBJ1-2
clone size: .
V gene: TRBV6-1
D gene: .
CDR3 DNA: TGTGCCAGCAGCGAAACTGGACCGCTGCGTACGGGCTACACCTTC
CDR3 protein: CASSETGPLRTGYTF

J gene: TRBJ1-5
clone size: few
V gene: TRBV12-3/TRBV12-4
D gene: .
CDR3 DNA: TGTGCCAGCAGTACGGGGGGAAATCTTCGCAATCAGCCCCAGCATTTT
CDR3 protein: CASSTGGNLRNQPQHF